The clone carrying this T cell receptor beta chain was seen a handful of times. Antigen specificity is unknown. TCRdb called the RACE reads again in MiXCR, with one record for every CDR3 protein. The sample shows 100,000 or so distinct CDR3 sequences, 9.5% to 12% of them seen only once. V was clipped by 5 bases and J by 0 bases; unmatched bases: 4. Germline CDR1 is SGHAT and CDR2 is FQNNGV. This CDR3 is built from 15 residues. The time point denotes: patch test 1, 2 weeks after DPC sensitization. Described treatment: therapeutic diphenylcyclopropenone sensitization with weekly scalp DPC. The source of the sample is a study of human T cells and chemical hapten exposure. Study-wide findings and caveats: Having alopecia, donors may respond immunologically unlike healthy people.

The source of this sequence is a woman aged 40 to 50 with alopecia areata. Some clones in this sample may be carry-over from other donors' samples. This specimen consisted of whole blood, obtained in connection with sensitization to the hapten diphenylcyclopropenone (DPC). The V call is TRBV11-2, the J call TRBJ2-3, with 8 bases that match TRBD2. This CDR3 reads CASSMGLGSTDTQYF. The CDR3 DNA is TGTGCCAGCAGCATGGGACTAGGTAGCACAGATACGCAGTATTTT.